This T cell receptor (beta chain) came from a study of T cells in Graves' hyperthyroidism and ophthalmopathy. The CDR3 regions of TCR beta were amplified from RNA transcripts. With the HTBI primer set, the TCR CDR3 went through a first round of RT-PCR. TCRdb redid the calling of the multiplex PCR reads with MiXCR, one entry per CDR3 protein. The table shows fewer than 800,000 distinct CDR3 sequences, with about 15% occurring only once. V gave up 5 bases and J gave up 7 bases; unmatched junction bases: 8. CDR1 is SGHKS and CDR2 is YYEKEE in the germline V gene (reference sequence). This CDR3 has 14 residues.

The chain has TRBV5-5 and TRBJ1-1; 10 nucleotides match TRBD1. The sequence was collected from a man younger than 30 with Graves' hyperthyroidism. Sequenced sample: blood. CDR3 DNA: TGTGCCAGCAGGGCCGGGACAGGGGCTATTGAAGCTTTCTTT. Translating gives CASRAGTGAIEAFF. The full variable domain, with the rest looked up from reference TRBV5-5 and TRBJ1-1, is DAGVTQSPTHLIKTRGQQVTLRCSPISGHKSVSWYQQVLGQGPQFIFQYYEKEERGRGNFPDRFSARQFPNYSSELNVNALLLGDSALYLCASRAGTGAIEAFFGQGTRLTVV.